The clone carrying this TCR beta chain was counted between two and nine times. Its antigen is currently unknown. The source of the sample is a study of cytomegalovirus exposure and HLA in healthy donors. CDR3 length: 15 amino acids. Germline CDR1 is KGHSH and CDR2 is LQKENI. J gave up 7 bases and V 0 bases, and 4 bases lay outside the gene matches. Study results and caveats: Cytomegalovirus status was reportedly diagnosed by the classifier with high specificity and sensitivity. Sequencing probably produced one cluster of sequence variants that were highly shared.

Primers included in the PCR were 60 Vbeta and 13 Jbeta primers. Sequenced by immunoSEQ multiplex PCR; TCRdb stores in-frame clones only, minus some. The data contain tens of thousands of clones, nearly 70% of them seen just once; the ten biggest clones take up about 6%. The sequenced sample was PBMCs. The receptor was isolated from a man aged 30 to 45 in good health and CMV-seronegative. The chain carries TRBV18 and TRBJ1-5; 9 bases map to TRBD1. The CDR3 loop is CASSPPQGAGQPQHF. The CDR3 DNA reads TGTGCCAGCTCACCACCACAGGGGGCTGGGCAGCCCCAGCATTTT.